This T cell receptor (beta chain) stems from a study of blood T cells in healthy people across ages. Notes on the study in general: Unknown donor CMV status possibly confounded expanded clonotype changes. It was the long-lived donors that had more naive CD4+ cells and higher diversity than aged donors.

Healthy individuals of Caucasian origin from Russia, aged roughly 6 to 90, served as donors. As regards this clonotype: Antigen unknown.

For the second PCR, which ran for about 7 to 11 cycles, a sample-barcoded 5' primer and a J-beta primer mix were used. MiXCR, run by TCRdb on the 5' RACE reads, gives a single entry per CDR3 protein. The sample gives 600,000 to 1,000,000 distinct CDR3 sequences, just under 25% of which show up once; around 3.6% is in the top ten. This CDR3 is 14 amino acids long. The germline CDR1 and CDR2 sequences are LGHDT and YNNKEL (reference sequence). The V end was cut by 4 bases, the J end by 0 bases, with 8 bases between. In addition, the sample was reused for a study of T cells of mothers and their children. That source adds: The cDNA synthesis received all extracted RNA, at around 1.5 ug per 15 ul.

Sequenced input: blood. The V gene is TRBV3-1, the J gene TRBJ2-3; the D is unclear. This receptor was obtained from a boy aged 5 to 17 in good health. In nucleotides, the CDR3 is TGTGCCAGCAGCCTTTTACAGAGCACAGATACGCAGTATTTT. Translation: CASSLLQSTDTQYF.